What follows describes a single T cell receptor (beta chain). Its antigen is not known. The source of the sample is a study of human T cells and chemical hapten exposure. Study-wide results and limits: With alopecia, donors may have immune responses unlike healthy people's.

Time point described: pre-sensitization, week 0. Noted treatment: therapeutic diphenylcyclopropenone sensitization with weekly scalp DPC. Only after blood had been drawn was each patch test applied. TCRdb redid the calling of the RACE reads with MiXCR, one entry per CDR3 protein. Here the sample spans about 80,000 distinct CDR3 sequences, 14% being singletons. V was clipped by 6 bases and J by 1 base, with 6 bases between them. The V gene's germline CDR1 is SQVTM and CDR2 ANQGSEA. There are 11 residues in the CDR3. The genes are TRBV29-1 and TRBJ1-1, with unresolved D. This receptor was taken from a woman between 50 and 59 years old with alopecia areata. Some clones in this sample may be carry-over from other donors' samples. The source material was whole blood, sampled in connection with sensitization to the hapten diphenylcyclopropenone (DPC). CDR3 sequence (DNA): TGCAGCGTGTTGGAGAACACTGAAGCTTTCTTT. Protein product: CSVLENTEAFF. The full variable domain, with the rest looked up from reference TRBV29-1 and TRBJ1-1, is SAVISQKPSRDICQRGTSLTIQCQVDSQVTMMFWYRQQPGQSLTLIATANQGSEATYESGFVIDKFPISRPNLTFSTLTVSNMSPEDSSIYLCSVLENTEAFFGQGTRLTVV.